This passage covers 12 T cell receptor beta chains from one sample sequenced in a study of cytomegalovirus exposure and HLA in healthy donors. The PCR used 60 Vbeta and 13 Jbeta primers. Clones were read by immunoSEQ multiplex PCR, and TCRdb kept only the in-frame ones, dropping some. This listing includes 29,000 or so clones. The sequencing input was PBMCs. Receptor source: a man aged 25-45 years in good health and CMV-seronegative.

The chain combines TRBV28 with TRBJ1-5, with D possibly TRBD1 on 6 matching bases. The CDR3 length is 16 residues. CDR1 and CDR2 from the germline V gene are MDHEN and SYDVKM. Trimming shortened V by 5 bases and J by 4 bases, and 18 bases separated the two germline ends. CDR3 nucleotides: TGTGCCAGCAGTCGAATGATGGCGGGGGCTAATCAGCCCCAGCATTTT. It codes for CASSRMMAGANQPQHF.

This chain connects TRBV4-3 to TRBJ1-4; D is unclear. This CDR3 contains 15 residues. V lost 3 bases to trimming and J lost 6 bases, with 14 bases between them. Germline loops: CDR1 LGHNA, CDR2 YSLEER. Here the CDR3 DNA reads TGCGCCAGCAGCCAGGCCTACGGGTGGGATGAAAAACTGTTTTTT. It codes for CASSQAYGWDEKLFF.

This rearrangement joins TRBV4-2 to TRBJ2-7; 8 positions match TRBD2. This CDR3 is 16 amino acids long. J lost 0 bases, V lost 0 bases, and 4 bases had no gene match. CDR1 LGHNA and CDR2 YNFKEQ come from the germline V gene. The CDR3 DNA sequence: TGTGCCAGCAGCCAAGAAATAGCGGGGACCTCCTACGAGCAGTACTTC. It codes for CASSQEIAGTSYEQYF.

The J gene is TRBJ1-3, the V gene TRBV19; 8 nucleotides align to TRBD1. The junction had 10 bases not matched to a gene; V was cut back by 6 bases and J by 0 bases. This CDR3 spans 17 amino acids. Germline-derived CDR1 and CDR2 are LNHDA and SQIVND (reference sequence). CDR3 residues: CASSEGQARYSGNTIYF. CDR3 coding DNA: TGTGCCAGTAGCGAGGGACAGGCGAGATACTCTGGAAACACCATATATTTT.

The genes are TRBV19 and TRBJ2-5; 9 bases align to TRBD2. The CDR3 consists of 15 residues. The J segment lost 7 bases and the V segment lost 0 bases, leaving 6 bases of the junction unmatched. The germline V gene encodes CDR1 LNHDA and CDR2 SQIVND (reference sequence). In DNA form, the CDR3 reads TGTGCCAGTAGTATAGATCTAGGGACTAGCAGGACCCAGTACTTC. Protein product: CASSIDLGTSRTQYF.

The genes are TRBV7-2 and TRBJ1-3; 7 nucleotides agree with TRBD1. Germline loops: CDR1 SGHTA, CDR2 FQGNSA. This CDR3 comprises 15 residues. V dropped 3 bases and J dropped 1; count of bases not matched to a gene: 3. The CDR3 region is CASSLQTGSGNTIYF. In nucleotides, the CDR3 is TGTGCCAGCAGCTTGCAGACAGGGTCTGGAAACACCATATATTTT.

V gene TRBV28 combines with J gene TRBJ2-3, with unresolved D. Trimming removed 3 bases from V and 2 bases from J, with 6 bases in between. Germline V lookup: CDR1 MDHEN, CDR2 SYDVKM. The CDR3 is made up of 13 amino acids. The CDR3 nucleotides are TGTGCCAGCAGTTTGGCGGACACAGATACGCAGTATTTT. Its translation is CASSLADTDTQYF.

The rearrangement uses TRBV7-9 and TRBJ2-7; 8 positions agree with TRBD2. Germline lookup yields CDR1 SEHNR and CDR2 FQNEAQ (reference sequence). The trim removed 5 bases at V and 2 bases at J, leaving 14 bases unmatched. The CDR3 is made up of 17 amino acids. The CDR3 spells CASSPDYGLARTYEQYF. For the CDR3, the DNA is TGTGCCAGCAGCCCGGATTATGGACTAGCACGAACCTACGAGCAGTACTTC. The whole variable domain, remainder taken from reference TRBV7-9 and TRBJ2-7, is DTGVSQNPRHKITKRGQNVTFRCDPISEHNRLYWYRQTLGQGPEFLTYFQNEAQLEKSRLLSDRFSAERPKGSFSTLEIQRTEQGDSAMYLCASSPDYGLARTYEQYFGPGTRLTVT.

The chain joins TRBV5-1 to TRBJ2-2; 11 nucleotides match TRBD2. The V gene end was trimmed by 4 bases and the J gene end by 6 bases; junction bases not matched to a gene: 8. This CDR3 is 16 amino acids long. In germline, CDR1 is SGHRS, CDR2 YFSETQ. The CDR3, as DNA: TGCGCCAGCAGCATCACTAGCGGGAGACACGCCGGGGAGCTGTTTTTT. Protein product: CASSITSGRHAGELFF.

The chain has TRBV21-1 and TRBJ1-2. TRBV21-1 is described as a pseudogene. The CDR3 length is 15 residues. The CDR3 loop reads CASSKGSPGDYGYTF. In DNA form, the CDR3 reads TGTGCCAGCAGCAAAGGGAGCCCCGGGGACTATGGCTACACCTTC.

The chain recombines TRBV15 with TRBJ1-2; 9 nucleotides align to TRBD1. The length of the CDR3 is 15 residues. Per germline, CDR1 LNHNV and CDR2 YYDKDF (reference sequence). The trim removed 0 bases at V and 8 bases at J, leaving 7 bases unmatched. This chain's CDR3 is CATSRDLQGARGYTF. DNA of the CDR3: TGTGCCACCAGCAGAGATTTACAGGGGGCGCGCGGCTACACCTTC. The full variable domain, completed using reference TRBV15 and TRBJ1-2, is DAMVIQNPRYQVTQFGKPVTLSCSQTLNHNVMYWYQQKSSQAPKLLFHYYDKDFNNEADTPDNFQSRRPNTSFCFLDIRSPGLGDTAMYLCATSRDLQGARGYTFGSGTRLTVV.

V is TRBV7-9 and J is TRBJ2-3, with 9 bases fitting TRBD2. Losses at the gene ends were 3 bases for V and 0 bases for J; bases not matched to a gene: 4. The CDR3 runs 16 residues. Per germline, CDR1 SEHNR and CDR2 FQNEAQ (reference sequence). CDR3 in amino acids: CASSLTSGGSTDTQYF. CDR3 DNA sequence: TGTGCCAGCAGCTTGACAAGCGGGGGGAGCACAGATACGCAGTATTTT.